These T cell receptor beta chains were read from a single sample in a study of blood T cell repertoires in COVID-19. Assay: immunoSEQ multiplex PCR; the TCRdb copy retains only in-frame clones and omits some. The profile shows under 250,000 clones, more than 75% of them singletons. The sample taken for sequencing was PBMCs or T cells enriched from blood (not recorded which). These receptors came from a man aged 40-49 years who had recovered from COVID-19. The CDR3 runs from the conserved cysteine through the conserved F or W. A D gene is named only where the DNA matches it firmly. A row's size may be missing; if present it is once, few, many or a size class.

j_gene,v_gene,abundance,d_gene,CDR3aa,CDR3nt
TRBJ2-2,TRBV7-7,.,TRBD2,CASSLGRGSDGELFF,TGTGCTAGCAGCTTAGGGAGGGGTTCGGACGGGGAGCTGTTTTTT
TRBJ2-2,TRBV27,.,TRBD2,CASSLSGLAGTGELFF,TGTGCCAGCAGTTTATCGGGCCTAGCGGGGACCGGGGAGCTGTTTTTT
TRBJ1-1,TRBV6-2/TRBV6-3,.,TRBD1,CASSYGSGTGNTEAFF,TGTGCCAGCAGTTACGGCTCCGGGACAGGGAACACTGAAGCTTTCTTT
TRBJ1-1,TRBV11-2,.,.,CASSFEGGDTEAFF,TGTGCCAGCAGCTTCGAAGGAGGGGACACTGAAGCTTTCTTT
TRBJ2-5,TRBV19,.,.,CASTAGRQETQYF,TGTGCCAGTACCGCGGGACGGCAAGAGACCCAGTACTTC
TRBJ1-1,TRBV9,once,.,CASSVDPRGNTEAFF,TGTGCCAGCAGCGTAGACCCCAGGGGGAACACTGAAGCTTTCTTT
TRBJ2-7,TRBV13,.,TRBD2,CASTTPAGGTSPNEQYF,TGTGCCAGCACCACTCCAGCGGGAGGTACATCTCCTAACGAGCAGTACTTC
TRBJ2-7,TRBV6-5,.,.,CASGKEGRSDEQYF,TGTGCCAGCGGAAAGGAAGGGAGAAGCGACGAGCAGTACTTC
TRBJ2-5,TRBV29-1,.,.,CSVVHYGLMFRLWETQYF,TGCAGCGTTGTTCATTATGGACTCATGTTTAGGCTTTGGGAGACCCAGTACTTC
TRBJ1-1,TRBV7-9,.,.,CATTTANLNTEAFF,TGTGCCACTACGACAGCGAATTTGAACACTGAAGCTTTCTTT
TRBJ2-2,TRBV4-2,.,TRBD1,CASSRHGQGLTGELFF,TGTGCCAGCAGCCGCCACGGACAGGGTCTTACCGGGGAGCTGTTTTTT
TRBJ2-1,TRBV19,.,TRBD1,CASSIRQGAQFF,TGTGCCAGTAGTATACGACAGGGGGCCCAGTTCTTC
TRBJ2-1,TRBV11-2,.,TRBD2,CASSSPAGTKFF,TGTGCCAGCAGCTCTCCAGCCGGGACTAAATTCTTC
TRBJ1-3,TRBV7-2,.,.,CASSAGISGNTIYF,TGTGCCAGCAGCGCAGGTATCTCTGGAAACACCATATATTTT
TRBJ1-6,TRBV12-2,.,.,CASRLAEWGTGNSPLHF,.
TRBJ1-3,TRBV7-2,few,.,CASSFKEYSGNTIYF,TGTGCCAGCAGCTTTAAGGAGTATTCTGGAAACACCATATATTTT
TRBJ2-1,TRBV5-4,few,.,CASSSLRGGLNEQFF,TGTGCCAGCAGTAGTTTGAGGGGGGGGCTAAATGAGCAGTTCTTC
TRBJ1-2,TRBV7-6,.,.,CASSPNHREGYTF,TGTGCCAGCAGCCCAAACCACAGGGAAGGCTACACCTTC
TRBJ1-2,TRBV11-2,.,TRBD1,CASSEDRAGYTF,TGTGCCAGCAGCGAAGACAGGGCTGGCTACACCTTC
TRBJ2-4,TRBV4-1,.,.,CASTPGDLNIQYF,TGCGCCAGCACCCCAGGGGACCTTAACATTCAGTACTTC
TRBJ2-1,TRBV29-1,.,.,CSVPGIVSYNEQFF,TGCAGCGTCCCCGGGATCGTTTCCTACAATGAGCAGTTCTTC
TRBJ2-1,TRBV3-1/TRBV3-2,.,.,CASSLLTSYNEQFF,TGTGCCAGCAGCCTCCTTACTAGCTACAATGAGCAGTTCTTC
TRBJ2-5,TRBV28,.,.,CASSPYQETQYF,TGTGCCAGCAGCCCGTACCAAGAGACCCAGTACTTC
TRBJ1-2,TRBV2,.,TRBD1,CASDRDRADYGYTF,TGTGCCAGCGATAGGGACAGGGCGGACTATGGCTACACCTTC
TRBJ1-1,TRBV7-9,.,.,CASSLGPGPPEAFF,TGTGCCAGCAGCTTAGGTCCAGGTCCGCCTGAAGCTTTCTTT
TRBJ2-2,TRBV10-3,.,TRBD1,CAISESDRGQTNTGELFF,TGTGCCATCAGTGAGTCGGACAGGGGGCAAACGAACACCGGGGAGCTGTTTTTT
TRBJ2-7,TRBV6-5,.,TRBD2,CASSYSTSGRYEQYF,TGTGCCAGCAGTTACTCGACTAGCGGGAGGTACGAGCAGTACTTC
TRBJ2-1,TRBV19,.,TRBD2,CASTEGTSGYEQFF,TGTGCCAGTACCGAAGGGACTAGCGGGTATGAGCAGTTCTTC
TRBJ2-3,TRBV7-2,.,.,CASSLGQGLPDTQYF,TGTGCCAGCAGCTTAGGGCAGGGTTTACCAGATACGCAGTATTTT
TRBJ2-1,TRBV7-2,.,TRBD1,CASSSRQGWVSYNEQFF,TGTGCCAGCAGCTCGAGACAGGGGTGGGTGTCCTACAATGAGCAGTTCTTC
TRBJ1-1,TRBV5-4,.,TRBD1,CASSYPRTGNTEAFF,TGTGCCAGCAGCTACCCCCGGACAGGGAACACTGAAGCTTTCTTT
TRBJ2-5,TRBV19,.,TRBD1,CASSIEATGAGETQYF,TGTGCCAGTAGTATAGAGGCGACAGGGGCCGGGGAGACCCAGTACTTC
TRBJ2-3,TRBV5-1,.,TRBD2,CASRRGLAGGPGDTQYF,TGCGCCAGCAGGCGGGGACTAGCGGGAGGGCCGGGAGATACGCAGTATTTT
TRBJ1-4,TRBV5-1,.,.,CASSPYTGVSGNEKLFF,TGCGCCAGCAGCCCCTATACAGGAGTTTCGGGTAATGAAAAACTGTTTTTT
TRBJ1-3,TRBV19,.,.,CATEGSVRNTIYF,TGTGCCACCGAGGGCTCCGTTAGAAACACCATATATTTT
TRBJ2-1,TRBV10-3,few,TRBD2,CAISGLAGTYNEQFF,TGTGCCATCAGCGGACTAGCGGGAACCTACAATGAGCAGTTCTTC
TRBJ2-2,TRBV19,.,TRBD1,CASSRDRVGLGELFF,TGTGCCAGTAGTCGCGACAGGGTCGGACTCGGGGAGCTGTTTTTT
TRBJ2-2,TRBV7-9,.,.,CASSLAGAGELFF,TGTGCCAGCAGCTTAGCCGGGGCCGGGGAGCTGTTTTTT
TRBJ1-1,TRBV13,.,.,CASSPLGLNTEAFF,TGTGCCAGCAGCCCGCTGGGCCTGAACACTGAAGCTTTCTTT
TRBJ2-5,TRBV5-1,.,TRBD2,CASSLVVAGASETQYF,TGCGCCAGCAGCTTGGTGGTAGCGGGAGCCAGTGAGACCCAGTACTTC
TRBJ1-2,TRBV13,.,TRBD1,CASSLGQGYGYTF,TGTGCCAGCAGCTTGGGACAGGGCTATGGCTACACCTTC